This T cell receptor (delta chain) was recovered during a study of delta chains in infants with herpesvirus infections (dated by TCRdb to 2022 to 2025). Context from the whole study: The study prospectively followed a Ugandan infant birth cohort from birth to characterize gammadelta T cell responses to primary cytomegalovirus (CMV) infection. The study searched for a public fetal Vdelta1/Vgamma8 gammadelta TCR clonotype in infants who acquired CMV infection after birth. Using PBMC, gammadelta TCRs were sequenced for over 15 CMV-infected infants, one of whom was congenitally infected, and for seven to nine CMV-uninfected infants who had enough sample available. By approximate age, the infant blood samples fell into groups of 1.5, 4, 8 and 12 months. The previously published Belgian fetal and cord blood gammadelta TCR data were not generated in this cohort and were added only for comparison. Overall study results and their limits: The frequency of the public clonotype among Vdelta1 cells appeared to be inversely correlated with age at infection and fell quickly, apparently not lasting beyond roughly 2 months. The public clonotype was found only at the first time point after infection and was absent in uninfected infants and in those infected after 120 days. The public clonotype might still be present below the detection limit in CMV-uninfected infants. The public Vdelta1 clonotype appeared in 4 of 18 CMV-infected infants: three infected postnatally before 120 days of age, plus the congenitally infected infant. A small sample size and the lack of race- or environment-matched controls were noted by the authors, because CMV is acquired by nearly all Ugandans before adulthood.

In Kampala, Uganda, pregnant women receiving prenatal care were recruited and their infants were enrolled, and documentation of maternal HIV status was required. Home visits to families took place weekly, and collection of infant clinical information, oral swabs and peripheral blood began at 6 weeks of age and was repeated every 4 months after that. Blood was drawn into heparin tubes, and PBMC were separated by Ficoll-Paque density gradient centrifugation and then cryopreserved. In regard to this clone: It has no known antigen specificity. No base quality information exists; no much larger clone differs at one position.

Library method: RT-PCR. To generate TCR cDNA, RNA from PBMC was reverse transcribed using SuperScript II together with primers specific for the gamma chain and the delta chain. Purification of cDNA was performed with AMPure XP beads, after which the cDNA was amplified and indexed with Illumina adapters by means of the Nextera XT Index Kit. Sequencing of gammadelta TCR libraries was carried out on an Illumina MiSeq using a V2 300-cycle kit. Per the authors' processing: Using MiXCR v2.1.12, CDR3 sequences were assembled, and reads were mapped onto D, J and V genes obtained from GenBank. VDJtools v1.2.1 was used to analyze the repertoires of the CDR3 clonotypes. TCRdb called clones afresh from the public reads with CATT; identical DNA rows were later merged. What appears here as the V and J calls and clone size reflects TCRdb's work, not the paper's. The sample has approximately 1,000 delta-chain clones on record, roughly two fifths of them singletons. Of the sample, just over 20% is held by the ten largest clones.

The germline V gene gives CDR1 as TSWWSYY and CDR2 as QGS. Measured from the cysteine to the phenylalanine, the CDR3 is 24 residues long. Solely the CDR3 DNA is kept, with 72 bases framed from the first base. V is pared back by 1 base and J by 0 bases, with 36 bases lying between the germline termini. The sample was peripheral blood, taken at time point 3 of longitudinal follow-up. Recombination linked TRDV1 to TRDJ1; TRDD3 is a possible D gene, resting on 8 matching bases. The receptor was derived from a human donor who was a Ugandan infant, either HIV-exposed or HIV-unexposed (not recorded which). The nucleotide sequence reads TGTGCTCTTGGGGAACCGCGAAATATTCCTACCCGGGTGGTCTGGGGGAGAGACACCGATAAACTCATCTTT. This sequence encodes CALGEPRNIPTRVVWGRDTDKLIF.